The 11 T cell receptor beta chains below come from one sample, sequenced in a study of cytomegalovirus exposure and HLA in healthy donors. Primers for the PCR totalled 60 Vbeta and 13 Jbeta. The protocol was immunoSEQ multiplex PCR, while the TCRdb copy is restricted to in-frame clones and leaves out a portion. Of about 110,000 clones in the sample, around 79% are singletons; the top ten hold roughly 1.2%. Sequencing was done on a sample of PBMCs. Every receptor here comes from a woman in her 30s in good health and CMV-seronegative.

The genes are TRBV5-6 and TRBJ1-3; no clear D. Trimming cost V 2 bases and J 4 bases, with 4 bases left between them. Germline V gene data show CDR1 as SGHDT and CDR2 as YYEEEE. This CDR3 is 12 amino acids long. CDR3 bases: TGTGCCAGCAGCTTTATCGGAAACACCATATATTTT. Encoded protein: CASSFIGNTIYF.

The chain has TRBV19 and TRBJ2-7; TRBD2 might be the D (6 bases). Looked up from germline, CDR1 is LNHDA and CDR2 is SQIVND (reference sequence). The CDR3 runs 13 residues. Trimming removed 3 bases at V and 2 bases at J, with 8 bases between. CDR3 coding DNA: TGTGCCAGTAGTATCCCGGGAGCCTACGAGCAGTACTTC. Translated: CASSIPGAYEQYF.

The chain is built from TRBV14 and TRBJ2-2; D perhaps matches TRBD1 (5 bases). CDR3 length equals 14 residues. V lost 4 bases and J lost 4, with 10 bases in between. Germline values: CDR1 SGHDN, CDR2 FVKESK. CDR3: CASSRVGATGELFF. In DNA, the CDR3 is TGTGCCAGCAGCCGGGTAGGGGCCACCGGGGAGCTGTTTTTT.

This chain uses TRBV9 with TRBJ2-7; 7 bases are shared with TRBD2. V was clipped by 4 bases and J by 2 bases; unmatched bases: 3. Germline V lookup: CDR1 SGDLS, CDR2 YYNGEE. The CDR3 length is 13 residues. In DNA, the CDR3 is TGTGCCAGCAGCCGGGACTACACCTACGAGCAGTACTTC. Translation: CASSRDYTYEQYF.

The chain carries TRBV9 and TRBJ2-7, with D unclear. CDR3 length: 9 residues. CDR1 and CDR2 from the germline V gene are SGDLS and YYNGEE. The V and J ends lost 5 bases and 7 bases respectively, with 4 bases between them. This CDR3 reads CASSYEQYF. CDR3 DNA sequence: TGTGCCAGCAGTTATGAGCAGTACTTC.

The chain has TRBV27 and TRBJ2-1; D might be TRBD2 (5 bases). Germline V gene data show CDR1 as MNHEY and CDR2 as SMNVEV (reference sequence). This CDR3 is 11 amino acids long. Trimming removed 6 bases from V and 8 bases from J, with 8 bases in between. The CDR3 sequence is CASRGGHEQFF. The CDR3 nucleotides read TGTGCCAGCAGAGGAGGCCATGAGCAGTTCTTC.

The chain links TRBV7-3 to TRBJ1-2; maybe TRBD1 (6 bases). CDR1 and CDR2 (germline): SGHTA, FQGTGA. V lost 1 base to trimming and J lost 5 bases, with 11 bases between them. The CDR3 runs 14 residues. The CDR3 DNA reads as TGTGCCAGCAGCTTAAACGGACAGATTTATGGCTACACCTTC. The encoded protein is CASSLNGQIYGYTF. The full variable domain, its missing parts supplied by reference TRBV7-3 and TRBJ1-2, is GAGVSQTPSNKVTEKGKYVELRCDPISGHTALYWYRQSLGQGPEFLIYFQGTGAADDSGLPNDRFFAVRPEGSVSTLKIQRTERGDSAVYLCASSLNGQIYGYTFGSGTRLTVV.

The CDR3 loop is CASSSGLAHTRQYF. The CDR3, as DNA: TGTGCCAGCAGCTCGGGACTAGCCCACACGCGGCAGTACTTC. The chain employs TRBV7-2 and TRBJ2-7; 9 bases are a match to TRBD2. The CDR3 runs 14 residues. The V segment lost 4 bases and the J segment 9 bases; nucleotides outside the gene matches: 10. Germline V gene sequence: CDR1 SGHTA, CDR2 FQGNSA.

The CDR3 loop reads CASSQGESYNEQFF. In DNA, the CDR3 is TGTGCCAGCAGCCAAGGAGAGAGCTACAATGAGCAGTTCTTC. This chain joins TRBV11-1 and TRBJ2-1, with D unclear. Trimming removed 5 bases from V and 3 bases from J, with 11 bases in between. The CDR3 covers 14 residues. CDR1 and CDR2 from the germline V gene are SGHAT and FQDESV (reference sequence).

V usage is TRBV7-9 and J usage is TRBJ2-5, with 11 bases matching TRBD2. This CDR3 is built from 16 residues. The V gene end was trimmed by 5 bases and the J gene end by 0 bases; junction bases not matched to a gene: 5. Germline-derived CDR1 and CDR2 are SEHNR and FQNEAQ (reference sequence). In DNA, the CDR3 is TGTGCCAGCAGCCATGGGACTAGCGGAGACCAAGAGACCCAGTACTTC. Protein product: CASSHGTSGDQETQYF.

The chain joins TRBV4-2 to TRBJ1-6; tentative D call: TRBD1 (5 bases). Per the germline V gene, CDR1 is LGHNA and CDR2 is YNFKEQ. There are 17 residues in the CDR3. V was cut by 2 bases and J by 3 bases, with 14 bases left in between. As DNA, the CDR3 is TGTGCCAGCAGCCAATACCAACCTGACAGCTATAATTCACCCCTCCACTTT. Its protein is CASSQYQPDSYNSPLHF.